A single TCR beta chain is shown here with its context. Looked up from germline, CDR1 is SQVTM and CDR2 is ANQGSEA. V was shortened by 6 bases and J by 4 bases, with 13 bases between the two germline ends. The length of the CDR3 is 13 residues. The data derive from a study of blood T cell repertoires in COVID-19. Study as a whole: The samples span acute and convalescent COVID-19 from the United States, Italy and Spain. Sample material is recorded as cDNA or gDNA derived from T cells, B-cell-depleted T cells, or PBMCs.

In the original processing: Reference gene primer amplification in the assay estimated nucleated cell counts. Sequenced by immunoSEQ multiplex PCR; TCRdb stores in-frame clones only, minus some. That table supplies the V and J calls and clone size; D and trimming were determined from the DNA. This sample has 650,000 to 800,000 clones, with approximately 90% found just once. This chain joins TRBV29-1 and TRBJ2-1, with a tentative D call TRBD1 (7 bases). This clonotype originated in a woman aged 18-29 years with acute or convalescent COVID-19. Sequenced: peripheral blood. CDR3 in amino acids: CSVLRDRYNEQFF. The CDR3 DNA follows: TGCAGCGTCCTGCGGGACAGATACAATGAGCAGTTCTTC.